Following are 18 T cell receptor beta chains from one sample sequenced in a study of T cells in Graves' hyperthyroidism and ophthalmopathy. Researchers amplified the TCR beta CDR3 regions from RNA transcripts. A first-round RT-PCR of the TCR CDR3 used the HTBI primer set. TCRdb reanalysed the multiplex PCR reads using MiXCR and keeps one entry per CDR3 protein. The sample contains 300,000 to 500,000 distinct CDR3 sequences, around 14% of which appear only once. The sample was blood. The receptors originated from a woman aged 30 to 39 with Graves' hyperthyroidism.

This clonotype was recorded many times. This chain joins TRBV6-1 and TRBJ2-7, with D maybe TRBD1 (6 bases). Between the trimmed V and J ends, which lost 6 bases and 0 bases, there was a span of 12 bases. Germline V CDR1 and CDR2: MNHNS, SASEGT. The length of the CDR3 is 14 residues. As DNA, the CDR3 is TGTGCCAGCAGCCTGGACAGCTACTCCTACGAGCAGTACTTC. The encoded protein is CASSLDSYSYEQYF.

This clonotype has ten or more counts. The chain links TRBV3-1 to TRBJ2-7; 8 bases are a match to TRBD2. The germline V gene encodes CDR1 LGHDT and CDR2 YNNKEL (reference sequence). The trim removed 4 bases at V and 3 bases at J, leaving 8 bases unmatched. This CDR3 is built from 15 residues. The CDR3 nucleotides are TGTGCCAGCAGCCCGTCGGGAGGGTTGTACTACGAGCAGTACTTC. Translation: CASSPSGGLYYEQYF.

This clonotype came up many times. The rearrangement links TRBV28 to TRBJ2-1, with 12 bases matching TRBD1. V shed 5 bases and J 6 bases; nucleotides not matched to a gene: 5. CDR1 and CDR2 from the germline V gene are MDHEN and SYDVKM. This CDR3 has 15 amino acids. The CDR3 coding sequence is TGTGCCAGCAGTCGCCCGGGACAGGGGGCCAATGAGCAGTTCTTC. It is translated as CASSRPGQGANEQFF.

This clonotype was recorded a few times. The rearrangement joins TRBV15 to TRBJ1-4; D is unclear. Trimming shortened V by 1 base and J by 3 bases, and 9 bases separated the two germline ends. Germline loops: CDR1 LNHNV, CDR2 YYDKDF (reference sequence). The CDR3 spans 15 residues. The chain's CDR3 is CATSRVRSPNEKLFF. The CDR3 DNA is TGTGCCACCAGCAGAGTAAGGAGTCCTAATGAAAAACTGTTTTTT.

Note on this clonotype: A clone one base away is much larger, so this may be a read error. The chain links TRBV2 to TRBJ2-1, with 7 bases aligning to TRBD2. After removal of 2 bases from V and 12 bases from J, the junction contained 16 bases not matched to a gene. Germline CDR1 reads SNHLY; CDR2 reads FYNNEI. The CDR3 length is 16 residues. The CDR3 DNA follows: TGTGCCAGCAGTGAATCTGGGGGAGGGGTTGGCGATGGGCAGTTCTTC. As protein: CASSESGGGVGDGQFF.

This clonotype was found many times. This chain connects TRBV11-2 to TRBJ1-4; weak D call: TRBD1 (5 bases). V was shortened by 1 base and J by 4 bases, with 10 bases between the two germline ends. There are 15 residues in the CDR3. CDR1 and CDR2 (germline): SGHAT, FQNNGV. CDR3 residues: CASSLVPGNNEKLFF. The DNA for the CDR3 is TGTGCCAGCAGCTTAGTGCCAGGGAATAATGAAAAACTGTTTTTT. The variable domain in full, with the rest retrieved from reference TRBV11-2 and TRBJ1-4, is EAGVAQSPRYKIIEKRQSVAFWCNPISGHATLYWYQQILGQGPKLLIQFQNNGVVDDSQLPKDRFSAERLKGVDSTLKIQPAKLEDSAVYLCASSLVPGNNEKLFFGSGTQLSVL.

In the case of this clonotype: A read error is possible here, since a much larger clone lies one base away. V and J are TRBV12-3 or TRBV12-4 and TRBJ2-5; D is possibly TRBD1 (6 bases). The CDR3 loop spans 15 amino acids. Written as DNA, the CDR3 is TGTGCCAGCAGCCGTGACGGACAGCCCCAAGAGACCCAGTGCTTC. Translating it yields CASSRDGQPQETQCF.

The chain carries TRBV4-1 and TRBJ1-2; 12 positions match TRBD1. V lost 2 bases to trimming and J lost 8 bases; unmatched junction nucleotides: 12. The CDR3 runs to 17 residues. CDR1 and CDR2 from the germline V gene are MGHRA and YSYEKL. CDR3 residues: CASSQPTGGQGARGYTF. The CDR3 coding sequence is TGCGCCAGCAGCCAACCCACGGGGGGACAGGGGGCGAGGGGCTACACCTTC.

Ten or more counts support this clonotype. The V call is TRBV6-2 or TRBV6-3, the J call TRBJ2-7; 7 bases are a match to TRBD2. Germline assignment: CDR1 MNHEY and CDR2 SVGEGT. The CDR3 totals 11 residues. V lost 9 bases and J lost 3; bases outside the gene matches: 2. The CDR3 here is CASRDYYEQYF. CDR3 DNA: TGTGCCAGTCGGGACTACTACGAGCAGTACTTC.

This clonotype was counted many times. One end of the junction fails to match germline, which may point to a read error. This chain connects TRBV7-7 to TRBJ2-3; possible D gene TRBD2, 6 bases. Germline V gives CDR1 SSHAT, CDR2 FNYEAQ (reference sequence). CDR3 length: 15 amino acids. The CDR3 is CASSPSPSGTDTQYF. The CDR3 nucleotides read TGTGCTAGCAGCCCGTCCCCCAGCGGGACAGATACGCAGTATTTT. The full variable domain, its missing parts supplied by reference TRBV7-7 and TRBJ2-3, is GAGVSQSPRYKVTKRGQDVTLRCDPISSHATLYWYQQALGQGPEFLTYFNYEAQPDKSGLPSDRFSAERPEGSISTLTIQRTEQRDSAMYRCASSPSPSGTDTQYFGPGTRLTVL.

There are many counts of this clonotype. Here the CDR3 reads CASRYPPGQGSYEQYF. Written as DNA, the CDR3 is TGTGCCAGCAGATATCCGCCGGGACAGGGATCCTACGAGCAGTACTTC. The chain carries TRBV28 and TRBJ2-7; 9 bases are shared with TRBD1. The V gene end was trimmed by 6 bases and the J gene end by 1 base; junction bases not matched to a gene: 10. This CDR3 comprises 16 residues. The germline V gene has CDR1 MDHEN and CDR2 SYDVKM.

V is TRBV9 and J is TRBJ2-1; D is unclear. Trimming left V 0 bases short and J 6 bases short, with 13 bases between. Germline CDR1 reads SGDLS; CDR2 reads YYNGEE. This CDR3 comprises 15 residues. CDR3 protein: CASSVGPGSSNEQFF. The CDR3 DNA follows: TGTGCCAGCAGCGTAGGGCCAGGATCCAGCAATGAGCAGTTCTTC.

The rearrangement links TRBV4-1 to TRBJ2-1; 14 bases align to TRBD2. Germline V gives CDR1 MGHRA, CDR2 YSYEKL. The CDR3 consists of 15 residues. Unmatched junction bases numbered 3, after V lost 2 bases and J lost 9 bases. The DNA of the CDR3 is TGCGCCAGCAGCCAACCCGGACTAGCGGGAGGTGAGCAGTTCTTC. This gives the protein CASSQPGLAGGEQFF.

This clonotype appeared many times. V and J are TRBV29-1 and TRBJ2-7; 11 nucleotides align to TRBD1. Trimming took 1 base from V and 5 from J; bases not matched to a gene: 10. Germline lookup yields CDR1 SQVTM and CDR2 ANQGSEA. This CDR3 has 16 amino acids. CDR3 sequence: CSVEGEGQGVGDEQYF. In DNA form, the CDR3 reads TGCAGCGTTGAAGGTGAGGGACAGGGGGTAGGCGACGAGCAGTACTTC.

The genes are TRBV20-1 and TRBJ1-2; no firm D call. The CDR3 has 13 residues. Trimming removed 1 base at V and 5 bases at J, with 11 bases between. From germline, CDR1 is DFQATT and CDR2 SNEGSKA (reference sequence). CDR3 sequence reads: CSARAPLGYGYTF. The CDR3 region has the DNA TGCAGTGCTAGAGCTCCCCTGGGGTATGGCTACACCTTC.

This clonotype was counted at least ten times. The rearrangement uses TRBV6-2 or TRBV6-3 and TRBJ2-7; D is undetermined. Germline CDR1 and CDR2: MNHEY and SVGEGT. Deletions cut 0 bases from V and 2 bases from J, with 5 bases between. The length of the CDR3 is 13 residues. The CDR3 spells CASSYSRTYEQYF. DNA for the CDR3: TGTGCCAGCAGTTACTCGAGGACCTACGAGCAGTACTTC.

This clonotype was observed a handful of times. The chain joins TRBV11-2 to TRBJ2-2, with 7 bases identical to TRBD1. V lost 5 bases and J lost 4; bases outside the gene matches: 4. CDR3 length: 14 residues. Per the germline V gene, CDR1 is SGHAT and CDR2 is FQNNGV. CDR3 sequence reads: CASSPTGVTGELFF. The CDR3 region has the DNA TGTGCCAGCAGCCCTACAGGGGTCACCGGGGAGCTGTTTTTT.

This chain uses TRBV15 with TRBJ2-3, with TRBD2 identical over 15 bases. This CDR3 is built from 16 residues. Trimming at V came to 5 bases and at J to 5 bases, leaving 5 bases not matched to a gene. CDR1 LNHNV and CDR2 YYDKDF come from the germline V gene (reference sequence). The chain's CDR3 is CATSAGLAGGEDTQYF. CDR3 bases: TGTGCCACCAGCGCCGGACTAGCGGGAGGGGAAGATACGCAGTATTTT.